The 22 T cell receptor beta chains in this list originate from one sample, sequenced in a study of circulating CD8 cells and anti-PD-1 response in melanoma. Four subsets defined by PD-1 and/or TIGIT were sorted from live CD3+CD8+TCRalphabeta+ cells. Using roughly 16 ng of total RNA, TCR libraries were made with the QIAseq Immune Repertoire TCR panel. TCRdb analysed the reads with MiXCR anew, one entry per CDR3 protein. The sample carries more than 200 distinct CDR3 sequences, roughly 13% recorded once. This sample comprised CD8+ T cells from PBMCs, obtained at baseline or after one month of anti-PD-1 therapy (not recorded which). The receptors were sampled from a human donor with melanoma.

To note about this clonotype: This likely reflects a read error, since a far larger clone is one base away. The CDR3 sequence is CASSLLDKKIAYEQFF. CDR3 sequence (DNA): TGTGCCAGCAGCCTGCTGGATAAGAAAATAGCCTACGAGCAGTTCTTC. This chain connects TRBV14 to TRBJ2-1; unclear D gene. This CDR3 has 16 residues. Per germline, CDR1 SGHDN and CDR2 FVKESK. V lost 4 bases and J 10 bases, leaving 23 bases between the germline ends.

About this clonotype itself: This likely comes from a read error, as the CDR3 has no conserved phenylalanine or tryptophan at its end. No DNA is shown, since the ends of the CDR3 on it are uncertain; the CDR3 is the one TCRdb lists. The chain recombines TRBV5-4 with TRBJ1-6. Germline V gene sequence: CDR1 SGHNT, CDR2 YYREEE (reference sequence). The CDR3 numbers 12 amino acids, ends counted. The CDR3 spells CASSVENSPLNL.

Concerning this clonotype itself: Relative to the germline gene, one junction end is altered; a read error may explain this. V gene TRBV2 combines with J gene TRBJ2-1; 8 nucleotides match TRBD2. This CDR3 has 15 amino acids. CDR1 and CDR2 (germline): SNHLY, FYNNEI. The chain's CDR3 is CASGDSLAENDEQFF. In DNA, the CDR3 is TGTGCCAGCGGTGACTCACTAGCGGAGAACGACGAGCAGTTCTTC.

V gene TRBV20-1 combines with J gene TRBJ2-7, with a tentative D call TRBD1 (5 bases). Trimming stripped 3 bases from V and 3 bases from J, with 9 bases between. The germline V gene has CDR1 DFQATT and CDR2 SNEGSKA (reference sequence). The CDR3 consists of 12 residues. The CDR3 is CSASRGYYEQYF. The CDR3 DNA reads TGCAGTGCTAGTAGGGGCTACTACGAGCAGTACTTC.

This clonotype is labeled large. The chain uses TRBV28 and TRBJ2-1; maybe TRBD1 (5 bases). The V gene's germline CDR1 is MDHEN and CDR2 SYDVKM. The CDR3 is 15 amino acids. The ends were cut back, 2 bases at V and 8 bases at J, with 16 bases in the middle. In DNA, the CDR3 is TGTGCCAGCAGTTTACCGGGCGCAGTAGGGGATGAGCAGTTCTTC. Translating gives CASSLPGAVGDEQFF.

Of note for this clonotype: This likely comes from a read error, as the CDR3 has no conserved phenylalanine or tryptophan at its end. The V gene is TRBV28, the J gene TRBJ1-1; TRBD1 is a possible D gene (5 bases). Trimming removed 6 bases from V and 1 base from J, with 12 bases in between. Germline CDR1 and CDR2: MDHEN and SYDVKM. This CDR3 region has 14 residues. The CDR3 sequence is CASSPGGANTEAFL. The CDR3 DNA follows: TGTGCCAGCAGCCCGGGTGGGGCGAACACTGAAGCTTTCCTC.

This clonotype is large (0.1 to 1%) within its sample. The chain combines TRBV20-1 with TRBJ1-5; D is unclear. Germline CDR1 DFQATT, CDR2 SNEGSKA (reference sequence). The V gene lost 3 bases and the J gene lost 1 base, with 16 bases spanning the gap. This CDR3 is 16 amino acids long. CDR3 nucleotides: TGCAGTGCTAGTAGTCCGGCCTTGCCGAGCAATCAGCCCCAGCATTTT. Translation: CSASSPALPSNQPQHF.

By share, this clonotype ranks as large (0.1 to 1%). The CDR3, as DNA: TGTGCCAGCAGCTTGGGCGTGGCGGGGCCCACCGGGGAGCTGTTTTTT. It specifies CASSLGVAGPTGELFF. The genes are TRBV5-5 and TRBJ2-2; TRBD2 might be the D (6 bases). This CDR3 comprises 16 residues. CDR1 and CDR2 from the germline V gene are SGHKS and YYEKEE (reference sequence). The V gene lost 0 bases and the J gene lost 4 bases, with 13 bases spanning the gap.

This clonotype is large within its sample. This chain links TRBV28 with TRBJ2-5; the D call may be TRBD1 or TRBD2 (6 bases each). The V end was cut by 2 bases, the J end by 1 base, with 14 bases between. Germline CDR1 reads MDHEN; CDR2 reads SYDVKM. The CDR3 extends over 16 amino acids. CDR3 nucleotide sequence: TGTGCCAGCAGTTTAAGCTTAGGGGGGATCCAAGAGACCCAGTACTTC. Amino acid sequence: CASSLSLGGIQETQYF.

Judged by abundance, this clonotype is medium-sized. The V call is TRBV27, the J call TRBJ2-3, with 9 bases matching TRBD2. This CDR3 has 15 residues. Germline V gene sequence: CDR1 MNHEY, CDR2 SMNVEV (reference sequence). With V trimmed by 7 bases and J by 1 base, 6 bases remained unmatched. CDR3 sequence: CASTRLAGRTDTQYF. Written as DNA, the CDR3 is TGTGCCAGCACAAGGCTAGCGGGGCGCACAGATACGCAGTATTTT.

Within the sample, this clonotype is large. The CDR3 bases are TGTGCCAGCAGCCACGGGGACAGCCCATACGAGCAGTACTTC. It translates to CASSHGDSPYEQYF. The rearrangement uses TRBV5-4 and TRBJ2-7, with TRBD1 matching over 7 bases. CDR1 and CDR2 from the germline V gene are SGHNT and YYREEE (reference sequence). The CDR3 covers 14 residues. V dropped 4 bases and J dropped 4; count of bases not matched to a gene: 8.

This clonotype counts as large. As DNA, the CDR3 is TGTGCCAGCAGCCAAGCCCAAGCGCGGGAGACCCAGTACTTC. This codes for CASSQAQARETQYF. The chain employs TRBV14 and TRBJ2-5; D not certain. Trimming took off 1 base at V and 5 bases at J, with 11 bases between the two ends. CDR3 size: 14 residues. Germline CDR1 reads SGHDN; CDR2 reads FVKESK.

By its share, this clonotype is hyperexpanded (1% or more). This chain joins TRBV2 and TRBJ2-1, with 8 nucleotides matching TRBD2. CDR1 SNHLY and CDR2 FYNNEI come from the germline V gene. The V segment lost 3 bases and the J segment 5 bases; nucleotides outside the gene matches: 6. This CDR3 comprises 15 residues. Written as DNA, the CDR3 is TGTGCCAGCAGTGACTCACTAGCGGAGAACAATGAGCAGTTCTTC. Translation gives CASSDSLAENNEQFF.

In its sample, this clonotype is large. The chain is built from TRBV27 and TRBJ2-2; weak D call: TRBD1 (5 bases). Trimming removed 3 bases from V and 1 base from J, with 6 bases in between. CDR3 size: 14 residues. In germline, CDR1 is MNHEY, CDR2 SMNVEV (reference sequence). The CDR3 here is CASSLGQNTGELFF. For the CDR3, the DNA is TGTGCCAGCAGTTTGGGGCAGAACACCGGGGAGCTGTTTTTT.

Within the sample, this clonotype is large. The rearrangement joins TRBV7-8 to TRBJ2-2, with D perhaps matching TRBD2 (5 bases). The ends were cut back, 6 bases at V and 5 bases at J, with 19 bases in the middle. CDR3 size: 16 residues. Germline CDR1 and CDR2: SGHVS and FQNEAQ. The CDR3, as DNA: TGTGCCAGCAGTGGGATCGGGATCCTGGGAACCGGGGAGCTGTTTTTT. Translation: CASSGIGILGTGELFF.

By share, this clonotype ranks as large. The chain joins TRBV20-1 to TRBJ1-1, with D uncertain. The CDR3 sequence is 15 residues long. CDR1 and CDR2 from the germline V gene are DFQATT and SNEGSKA (reference sequence). Trimming removed 4 bases from V and 3 bases from J, with 18 bases in between. CDR3 coding DNA: TGCAGTGCTATAACGGCTCAGACGGCTGACACTGAAGCTTTCTTT. It specifies CSAITAQTADTEAFF.

About this clonotype itself: A much larger clone sits a single nucleotide away, making a read error possible. V usage is TRBV13 and J usage is TRBJ2-5; 9 bases align to TRBD1. The CDR3 is 15 amino acids. Germline assignment: CDR1 PRHDT and CDR2 FYEKMQ (reference sequence). The CDR3 bases are TGTGCCAGCGGGCCCTTCTCGGACAGGGGAGAGACCCAGTGCTTC. This codes for CASGPFSDRGETQCF.

This clonotype is labeled large (0.1 to 1%). The V gene is TRBV28, the J gene TRBJ2-7, with D maybe TRBD2 (7 bases). Germline assignment: CDR1 MDHEN and CDR2 SYDVKM. Trimming left V 1 base short and J 2 bases short, with 15 bases between. The CDR3 is 16 residues long. CDR3 sequence: CASSLYGGLSTYEQYF. The CDR3 nucleotides read TGTGCCAGCAGTTTATACGGGGGGCTGAGCACCTACGAGCAGTACTTC.

This clonotype qualifies as large. The chain combines TRBV20-1 with TRBJ2-3, with D possibly being TRBD2 (6 bases). CDR3 length: 17 residues. V was shortened by 3 bases and J by 4 bases, with 23 bases between the two germline ends. Germline CDR1 DFQATT, CDR2 SNEGSKA (reference sequence). CDR3 sequence: CSASPWGGIIDPDTQYF. DNA of the CDR3: TGCAGTGCTAGTCCATGGGGCGGGATCATCGATCCAGATACGCAGTATTTT.

Within the sample, this clonotype is large. V and J are TRBV9 and TRBJ2-3; TRBD2 matches at 13 bases. The CDR3 runs to 16 residues. V gave up 4 bases and J gave up 4 bases; unmatched junction bases: 6. Germline V gene lookup returns CDR1 SGDLS and CDR2 YYNGEE. CDR3 loop: CASSPLTSGGADTQYF. CDR3 sequence (DNA): TGTGCCAGCAGCCCCCTCACTAGCGGGGGGGCAGATACGCAGTATTTT.

By sample share, this clonotype is large. The chain uses TRBV12-3 or TRBV12-4 and TRBJ2-7; 8 nucleotides match TRBD1. Losses at the gene ends were 6 bases for V and 7 bases for J; bases not matched to a gene: 14. The CDR3 is 15 residues long. The CDR3 is CASSLSGTGLREQYF. In nucleotides, the CDR3 is TGTGCCAGCAGCCTATCCGGGACAGGTCTACGGGAGCAGTACTTC.

This clonotype counts as large. V and J are TRBV12-5 and TRBJ1-1, with TRBD1 as a possible D gene (6 bases). V was trimmed by 5 bases and J by 6 bases, leaving 16 bases between them. Germline V gene sequence: CDR1 LGHNT, CDR2 FRNRAP. This CDR3 comprises 14 residues. CDR3 in amino acids: CASGVGTGLAEAFF. The CDR3 region has the DNA TGTGCTAGTGGTGTGGGAACAGGGCTCGCTGAAGCTTTCTTT.